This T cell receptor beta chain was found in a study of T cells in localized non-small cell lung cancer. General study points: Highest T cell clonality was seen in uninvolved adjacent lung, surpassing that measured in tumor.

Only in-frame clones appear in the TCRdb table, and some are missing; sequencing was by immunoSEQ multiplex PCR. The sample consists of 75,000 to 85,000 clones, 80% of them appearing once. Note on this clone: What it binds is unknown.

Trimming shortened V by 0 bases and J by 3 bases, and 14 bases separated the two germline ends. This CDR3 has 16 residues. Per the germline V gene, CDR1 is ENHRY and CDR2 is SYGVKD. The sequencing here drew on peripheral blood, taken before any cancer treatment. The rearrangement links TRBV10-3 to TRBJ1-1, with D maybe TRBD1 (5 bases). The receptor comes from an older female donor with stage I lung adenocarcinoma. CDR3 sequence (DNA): TGTGCCATCAGTGAGTCGCGGGGCCCTCGTCACACTGAAGCTTTCTTT. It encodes CAISESRGPRHTEAFF.